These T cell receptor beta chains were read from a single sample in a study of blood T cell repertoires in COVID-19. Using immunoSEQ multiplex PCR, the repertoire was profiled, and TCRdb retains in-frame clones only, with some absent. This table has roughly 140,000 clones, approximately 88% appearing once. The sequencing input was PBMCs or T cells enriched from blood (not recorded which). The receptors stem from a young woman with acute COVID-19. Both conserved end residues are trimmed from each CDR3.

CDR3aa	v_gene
ASTETGASYGYT	TRBV2
ASSQDTGTGELF	TRBV4-3
ASKPEGVLQNTEAF	TRBV6-8
ASSVDIGAEAF	TRBV9
ASSPQGTSGGNEQF	TRBV18
SVVDGYEQY	TRBV29-1
ASSSGLAGNTDTQY	TRBV18
ANRQDVGQPQH	TRBV10-3
ASLLTLPFASSTEAF	TRBV18
ASSFASNLKAF	TRBV28
ASSPRTGSWQPQH	TRBV28
ASRREGSSYNSPLH	TRBV28
ASSLRLAGAYEQY	TRBV6-2/TRBV6-3
ASSVPGSYNEQF	TRBV27
ASSQWETRNYGYT	TRBV23-1
ASSPRAGHTGELF	TRBV5-1
ASSSTGRDSPLH	TRBV5-1
ASSQEGSSYEQY	TRBV4-2
SAPKSSGYT	TRBV20-1
ASGETISYEQY	TRBV6-1
ASRDRGLVNQPQH	TRBV28
ASSLGLAGGPSEQY	TRBV5-1
ASSRTGRDEQY	TRBV21-1
ASSPRDRGGLNQPQH	TRBV27
ASSQEGAGGSYEQY	TRBV4-2
ASTRQMNTEAF	TRBV28
SASDTGTGDEQY	TRBV20-1
ASSPDRLGDTEAF	TRBV3-1/TRBV3-2
ASSGGQGEGSPLH	TRBV9
ASSLIQGWATEAF	TRBV14
ASGGLAGVSGELF	TRBV6-5
ASSVFFGGGTDTQY	TRBV9
ASSLTGGDGEKLF	TRBV7-3
ASSSGGQVRLETQY	TRBV5-1
ASSGLGGGANEQF	TRBV19
AMTGGLGYGYT	TRBV10-3
ASSPGTSLTGELF	TRBV5-4
ASSLIGSTDTQY	TRBV27
ASSHGGIDGEQY	TRBV6-5
ASSFREGWKNIQY	TRBV28
ASSLSLAGAYEQY	TRBV5-1
ASRRQASHEKLF	TRBV6-5